Here is one TCR beta chain with its context. The V and J ends lost 4 bases and 4 bases respectively, with 16 bases between them. The CDR3 extends over 15 amino acids. Per germline, CDR1 SGHDN and CDR2 FVKESK. Assay used: immunoSEQ multiplex PCR; TCRdb lists only in-frame clones, some missing. This sample has 95,000 to 150,000 clones, with around 90% found just once. These data belong to a study of T cell responses to AZD1222 COVID-19 vaccine. This TCR derives from an adult in good health. The input for sequencing was peripheral blood, taken on day 0 of AZD1222 vaccination. The V and J genes are TRBV14 and TRBJ1-2, with TRBD1 as a possible D gene (5 bases). This chain's CDR3 is CASSPDGKRGYGYTF. CDR3 in DNA: TGTGCCAGCAGCCCGGACGGCAAAAGGGGCTATGGCTACACCTTC.